Listed here are 22 T cell receptor beta chains from one sample, sequenced in a study of radiotherapy plus CTLA-4 blockade in lung cancer. TCRdb's copy holds only in-frame clones and misses some; the assay was immunoSEQ multiplex PCR. The sample consists of about 45,000 clones, approximately 76% of them appearing once. Material: peripheral blood, obtained from a patient treated with radiotherapy plus ipilimumab. The source of these receptors is a human donor with non-small cell lung cancer who had stable disease on radiotherapy plus ipilimumab.

The rearrangement joins TRBV7-3 to TRBJ2-3; 10 bases fit TRBD1. CDR3 length: 14 residues. J gave up 3 bases and V 5 bases, and 2 bases lay outside the gene matches. CDR1 is SGHTA, CDR2 FQGTGA, per germline. CDR3 nucleotide sequence: TGTGCCAGCAGCAAGGACAGGGGGACAGATACGCAGTATTTT. Translation gives CASSKDRGTDTQYF.

The chain joins TRBV5-4 to TRBJ1-3; D unclear. Trimming left V 0 bases short and J 0 bases short, with 7 bases between. Germline CDR1 and CDR2: SGHNT and YYREEE (reference sequence). This CDR3 is 15 amino acids long. CDR3 loop: CASSLGPVSGNTIYF. For the CDR3, the DNA is TGTGCCAGCAGCTTGGGCCCCGTCTCTGGAAACACCATATATTTT.

The CDR3 loop is CASSLTGGSRTEAFF. The CDR3 DNA sequence: TGTGCCAGCAGCTTAACGGGGGGATCTAGGACTGAAGCTTTCTTT. The chain has TRBV7-3 and TRBJ1-1, with a tentative D call TRBD1 (5 bases). The CDR3 runs to 15 residues. The V end was cut by 0 bases, the J end by 5 bases, with 13 bases between. The germline gives CDR1 SGHTA, CDR2 FQGTGA.

This clone was counted a few times. This chain uses TRBV13 with TRBJ1-5, with D possibly being TRBD1 (6 bases). The CDR3 contains 15 residues. Germline-derived CDR1 and CDR2 are PRHDT and FYEKMQ (reference sequence). V lost 5 bases and J 6 bases, leaving 17 bases between the germline ends. The CDR3 DNA reads TGTGCCAGCAGCCTGGGAAGGGGGGTAGCTCAGCCCCAGCATTTT. It yields the protein CASSLGRGVAQPQHF.

This clone was observed a few times. This chain connects TRBV6-6 to TRBJ1-5; 11 bases map to TRBD1. There are 15 residues in the CDR3. V was clipped by 5 bases and J by 4 bases; unmatched bases: 4. The germline V gene encodes CDR1 MNHNY and CDR2 SVGAGI (reference sequence). CDR3 bases: TGTGCCAGCAGTCCCGGGACAGGGGGTAATCAGCCCCAGCATTTT. Its protein product is CASSPGTGGNQPQHF.

This clone was recorded only once. The chain links TRBV27 to TRBJ1-5, with TRBD1 identical over 10 bases. The CDR3 length is 13 residues. Germline V lookup: CDR1 MNHEY, CDR2 SMNVEV (reference sequence). V was pared by 6 bases and J by 6 bases, with 2 bases of the junction left unmatched. Written as DNA, the CDR3 is TGTGCCAGCAGCGACAGGGGGCCTCAGCCCCAGCATTTT. Amino acid sequence: CASSDRGPQPQHF.

The chain uses TRBV5-4 and TRBJ2-1, with 7 bases matching TRBD2. V lost 4 bases to trimming and J lost 4 bases; unmatched junction nucleotides: 8. The CDR3 sequence is 15 residues long. Germline CDR1 reads SGHNT; CDR2 reads YYREEE (reference sequence). CDR3 sequence reads: CASSLDGTTYNEQFF. CDR3 in DNA: TGTGCCAGCAGCCTGGACGGGACTACTTACAATGAGCAGTTCTTC.

This clone was counted a few times. The rearrangement uses TRBV9 and TRBJ2-1; tentatively, D is TRBD2 (6 bases). Trimming left V 0 bases short and J 6 bases short, with 13 bases between. The CDR3 consists of 15 residues. CDR1 is SGDLS and CDR2 is YYNGEE in the germline V gene. For the CDR3, the DNA is TGTGCCAGCAGCGTAGTTGGGACTCAGAGCAATGAGCAGTTCTTC. Translating gives CASSVVGTQSNEQFF.

V usage is TRBV30 and J usage is TRBJ1-6, with D maybe TRBD1 (5 bases). The CDR3 length is 13 residues. CDR1 GTSNPN and CDR2 SVGIG come from the germline V gene (reference sequence). V dropped 5 bases and J dropped 2 bases, with 7 bases sitting between them. The CDR3 region is CAWQGTYNSPLHF. The CDR3 bases are TGTGCCTGGCAGGGCACCTATAATTCACCCCTCCACTTT.

This clone was counted only a few times. The V and J genes are TRBV5-1 and TRBJ1-5; 8 bases fit TRBD1. This CDR3 is built from 17 residues. Looked up from germline, CDR1 is SGHRS and CDR2 is YFSETQ. Losses at the gene ends were 0 bases for V and 0 bases for J; bases not matched to a gene: 5. In DNA form, the CDR3 reads TGCGCCAGCAGCTTGGGGACAGGGTCTCATAGCAATCAGCCCCAGCATTTT. Its protein is CASSLGTGSHSNQPQHF.

This clone was counted between two and nine times. The chain links TRBV6-5 to TRBJ2-7; the D call may be TRBD1 or TRBD2 (5 bases each). V lost 6 bases and J lost 3, with 12 bases in between. The CDR3 consists of 13 residues. Germline V gene data show CDR1 as MNHEY and CDR2 as SVGAGI. This CDR3 reads CASSPGRYYEQYF. CDR3 coding DNA: TGTGCCAGCAGCCCGGGACGGTACTACGAGCAGTACTTC.

This rearrangement joins TRBV4-1 to TRBJ2-4; D is possibly TRBD2 (6 bases). CDR1 and CDR2 (germline): MGHRA, YSYEKL. This CDR3 is 17 amino acids long. The V end was cut by 0 bases, the J end by 0 bases, with 12 bases between. The CDR3 DNA is TGCGCCAGCAGCCAAGAGGCCGCGGGACTAGCCAAAAACATTCAGTACTTC. As protein: CASSQEAAGLAKNIQYF.

This clone has only one observation. The chain couples TRBV10-3 to TRBJ1-6; D gene unclear. The CDR3 loop spans 13 amino acids. V was pared by 7 bases and J by 7 bases, with 11 bases between. CDR1 is ENHRY, CDR2 SYGVKD, per germline. CDR3 DNA: TGTGCCATCAAGGGTACGGGAAATTCACCCCTCCACTTT. This encodes CAIKGTGNSPLHF.

This clone has more than one count but fewer than ten. The chain couples TRBV4-1 to TRBJ2-7; D possibly corresponds to TRBD2 (6 bases). Trimming removed 3 bases from V and 5 bases from J, with 23 bases in between. CDR1 and CDR2 from the germline V gene are MGHRA and YSYEKL. The length of the CDR3 is 17 residues. CDR3 loop: CASSQFGVSRGPDEQYF. The CDR3 DNA follows: TGCGCCAGCAGCCAGTTTGGAGTCTCGCGGGGTCCCGACGAGCAGTACTTC.

This chain connects TRBV18 to TRBJ1-2; maybe TRBD1 (5 bases). V was shortened by 3 bases and J by 4 bases, with 9 bases between the two germline ends. The CDR3 covers 13 residues. CDR1 is KGHSH and CDR2 is LQKENI in the germline V gene. CDR3 protein: CASSPEGTYGYTF. The CDR3, as DNA: TGTGCCAGCTCACCGGAGGGGACCTATGGCTACACCTTC.

The rearrangement joins TRBV10-3 to TRBJ2-3; a weak D match, TRBD2 (6 bases). Germline loops: CDR1 ENHRY, CDR2 SYGVKD. The CDR3 has 16 amino acids. Trimming pared 3 bases from V and 1 base from J, leaving 14 bases between. The CDR3 spells CAISDTRGSGTDTQYF. CDR3 in DNA: TGTGCCATCAGTGACACACGGGGGTCTGGCACAGATACGCAGTATTTT.

The chain couples TRBV28 to TRBJ2-7, with D tentatively TRBD1 (5 bases). Between the trimmed V and J ends, which lost 3 bases and 5 bases, there was a span of 14 bases. Germline assignment: CDR1 MDHEN and CDR2 SYDVKM. The CDR3 is 14 residues long. CDR3 residues: CASSLWGAPNEQYV. The CDR3 DNA sequence: TGTGCCAGCAGTTTGTGGGGCGCCCCCAACGAGCAGTACGTC.

The rearrangement uses TRBV29-1 and TRBJ2-7, with 7 bases aligning to TRBD1. Looked up from germline, CDR1 is SQVTM and CDR2 is ANQGSEA. Trimming cost V 2 bases and J 7 bases; bases outside gene matches: 8. The CDR3 contains 13 residues. CDR3 in DNA: TGCAGCGTTGAATTTGGGACAGCAAGAGAGCAGTACTTC. As protein: CSVEFGTAREQYF.

The CDR3 region is CASTELAGANTGELFF. CDR3 nucleotide sequence: TGTGCCAGCACCGAACTAGCGGGGGCGAACACCGGGGAGCTGTTTTTT. The J gene is TRBJ2-2, the V gene TRBV7-9, with 11 bases matching TRBD2. This CDR3 has 16 residues. The germline CDR1 and CDR2 sequences are SEHNR and FQNEAQ (reference sequence). V lost 7 bases, J lost 0 bases, and 4 bases stayed unmatched.

The chain combines TRBV10-3 with TRBJ2-5; a possible D gene is TRBD2 (7 bases). This CDR3 contains 14 residues. Germline V gives CDR1 ENHRY, CDR2 SYGVKD. V lost 7 bases to trimming and J lost 1 base, with 13 bases between them. The DNA for the CDR3 is TGTGCCATCACGGTGGGGGGGCCCCAAGAGACCCAGTACTTC. It codes for CAITVGGPQETQYF.

CDR3 DNA sequence: TGCGCCAGCAGCCAGATAGGGGATTCACCCCTCCACTTT. Translated: CASSQIGDSPLHF. The chain uses TRBV4-1 and TRBJ1-6; the D gene is possibly TRBD1 (5 bases). The V end was cut by 3 bases, the J end by 8 bases, with 8 bases between. CDR3 size: 13 residues. Germline V gene lookup returns CDR1 MGHRA and CDR2 YSYEKL.

This chain connects TRBV7-2 to TRBJ2-3; D possibly corresponds to TRBD1 (6 bases). Germline CDR1 is SGHTA and CDR2 is FQGNSA. The CDR3 extends over 14 amino acids. V lost 4 bases and J lost 5, with 13 bases in between. The CDR3 sequence: CASSSAGGVDTQYF. The CDR3 DNA follows: TGTGCCAGCAGCTCCGCTGGGGGCGTAGATACGCAGTATTTT. Based on the CDR3 plus reference TRBV7-2 and TRBJ2-3, the full variable domain is GAGVSQSPSNKVTEKGKDVELRCDPISGHTALYWYRQSLGQGLEFLIYFQGNSAPDKSGLPSDRFSAERTGGSVSTLTIQRTQQEDSAVYLCASSSAGGVDTQYFGPGTRLTVL.